This T cell receptor beta chain derives from a study of cytomegalovirus exposure and HLA in healthy donors. Study-level points and caveats: Immune exposure data for these donors was limited to CMV serostatus. Most CMV-associated TCR beta chains were later found to appear HLA-restricted. A cluster of highly shared sequence variants was likely a sequencing artifact. TCR beta V- and J-gene trimming, according to a later analysis, was linked to a missense DCLRE1C variant.

Primers for the PCR totalled 60 Vbeta and 13 Jbeta. TCRdb's copy holds only in-frame clones and misses some; the assay was immunoSEQ multiplex PCR. The sample holds 200,000 or so clones, around 80% seen once. As concerns this clone: Its antigen is unknown.

The CDR3 has 11 amino acids. Looked up from germline, CDR1 is MNHNS and CDR2 is SASEGT. The V gene end was trimmed by 10 bases and the J gene end by 3 bases; junction bases not matched to a gene: 2. V is TRBV6-1 and J is TRBJ2-7; 8 bases align to TRBD1. The sequence was collected from a man in his forties in good health and CMV-seronegative. Sequences were obtained from PBMCs. The CDR3 region is CANGQGYEQYF. The CDR3 DNA reads as TGTGCCAACGGACAGGGCTACGAGCAGTACTTC.